Below are 29 T cell receptor beta chains sequenced from a single sample in a study of beta chain features in type 1 diabetes. The investigators reverse transcribed all of the isolated RNA, so they sequenced expressed TCRB transcripts. Sequenced by immunoSEQ multiplex PCR; TCRdb stores in-frame clones only, minus some. The sample consists of fewer than 200,000 clones, 10% to 15% of them appearing once. The material sequenced was central memory CD4+ T cells from blood. The receptors derive from a woman younger than 30 in good health.

The V and J genes are TRBV5-1 and TRBJ1-1, with TRBD1 as a possible D gene (5 bases). CDR1 SGHRS and CDR2 YFSETQ come from the germline V gene. The CDR3 is 13 residues long. The germline V and J ends were trimmed by 4 bases and 4 bases, with 11 bases remaining between them. CDR3 bases: TGCGCCAGCAGCGTGGGGGGAGGCACTGAAGCTTTCTTT. It specifies CASSVGGGTEAFF.

The chain has TRBV27 and TRBJ1-5; 7 bases are shared with TRBD1. Germline V gene sequence: CDR1 MNHEY, CDR2 SMNVEV (reference sequence). The CDR3 consists of 14 residues. The trim removed 0 bases at V and 4 bases at J, leaving 0 bases unmatched. CDR3 protein: CASSLSGQNQPQHF. In nucleotides, the CDR3 is TGTGCCAGCAGTTTATCGGGACAGAATCAGCCCCAGCATTTT.

The sample holds a few counts of this clone. V is TRBV4-2 and J is TRBJ2-7; D is possibly TRBD2 (6 bases). Germline assignment: CDR1 LGHNA and CDR2 YNFKEQ. V lost 3 bases, J lost 6 bases, and 24 bases lay in between. This CDR3 region has 17 residues. In nucleotides, the CDR3 is TGTGCCAGCAGCCATCAGCTGGCCGGCGGGGACGGGCTCGAGCAGTACTTC. Encoded protein: CASSHQLAGGDGLEQYF.

This clone was seen a handful of times. V is TRBV28 and J is TRBJ1-1, with D possibly TRBD1 on 6 matching bases. From germline, CDR1 is MDHEN and CDR2 SYDVKM. The CDR3 runs to 17 residues. V was trimmed by 3 bases and J by 0 bases, leaving 17 bases between them. The CDR3 reads CASSLVPRTVMNTEAFF. CDR3 DNA sequence: TGTGCCAGCAGTTTGGTTCCCAGGACAGTCATGAACACTGAAGCTTTCTTT.

The CDR3 coding sequence is TGTGCCAGCAGCGCAGGGTGGGCGCCTCAAGAGACCCAGTACTTC. It codes for CASSAGWAPQETQYF. This chain links TRBV9 with TRBJ2-5, with a possible D match to TRBD1 (5 bases). V was cut by 3 bases and J by 2 bases, with 14 bases left in between. Germline CDR1 is SGDLS and CDR2 is YYNGEE. This CDR3 is 15 amino acids long. Full variable domain (outside the CDR3, taken from reference TRBV9 and TRBJ2-5): DSGVTQTPKHLITATGQRVTLRCSPRSGDLSVYWYQQSLDQGLQFLIQYYNGEERAKGNILERFSAQQFPDLHSELNLSSLELGDSALYFCASSAGWAPQETQYFGPGTRLLVL.

This chain connects TRBV28 to TRBJ2-5; 13 bases are a match to TRBD2. J was trimmed by 4 bases and V by 5 bases; bases with no gene match: 4. The germline CDR1 and CDR2 sequences are MDHEN and SYDVKM. The CDR3 is 15 residues long. CDR3 nucleotides: TGTGCCAGCAGTCCCGGACTAGCGGGAGTAGAGACCCAGTACTTC. Protein product: CASSPGLAGVETQYF. The variable domain in full, completed from reference TRBV28 and TRBJ2-5, reads DVKVTQSSRYLVKRTGEKVFLECVQDMDHENMFWYRQDPGLGLRLIYFSYDVKMKEKGDIPEGYSVSREKKERFSLILESASTNQTSMYLCASSPGLAGVETQYFGPGTRLLVL.

The CDR3 nucleotides read TGCAGCGGGCGGGACAGGGCGACCTACGAGCAGTACTTC. Its translation is CSGRDRATYEQYF. The rearrangement joins TRBV29-1 to TRBJ2-7; 9 bases match TRBD1. With V trimmed by 7 bases and J by 2 bases, 6 bases remained unmatched. Germline V CDR1 and CDR2: SQVTM, ANQGSEA. This CDR3 has 13 residues.

The chain combines TRBV6-1 with TRBJ2-7; D perhaps matches TRBD2 (5 bases). The CDR3 covers 12 residues. The germline V gene has CDR1 MNHNS and CDR2 SASEGT. Trimming removed 8 bases at V and 6 bases at J, with 14 bases between. CDR3 in amino acids: CASQSRGPEQYF. The CDR3 coding sequence is TGTGCCAGCCAGTCACGGGGTCCCGAGCAGTACTTC.

As concerns this clone: The junction departs from the called germline gene at one end, perhaps through a read error. Other DNA sequences in the same sample also yield this CDR3. This sequence joins TRBV5-1 and TRBJ2-7; TRBD2 agrees at 10 bases. CDR3 length: 13 amino acids. Per the germline V gene, CDR1 is SGHRS and CDR2 is YFSETQ. Here the CDR3 DNA reads TGCGCCAGCAGCTTGACTAGCGGGAACGAGCAATACTTC. Translated: CASSLTSGNEQYF.

A few counts support this clone. The rearrangement joins TRBV25-1 to TRBJ2-2, with 7 bases that match TRBD1. The CDR3 loop spans 16 amino acids. V dropped 7 bases and J dropped 2; count of bases not matched to a gene: 10. Germline CDR1 reads MGHDK; CDR2 reads SYGVNS. The CDR3 reads CASTLGRDSNTGELFF. CDR3 DNA: TGTGCCAGCACCCTAGGCCGGGACAGCAACACCGGGGAGCTGTTTTTT.

The sample holds a few counts of this clone. This chain links TRBV11-2 with TRBJ2-1; 13 bases line up with TRBD2. Germline V gene data show CDR1 as SGHAT and CDR2 as FQNNGV. The V segment lost 5 bases and the J segment 6 bases; nucleotides outside the gene matches: 13. This CDR3 is built from 18 residues. The CDR3 region is CASSRQSGTSGTTNEQFF. CDR3 coding DNA: TGTGCCAGCAGCAGACAGAGCGGGACTAGCGGGACAACCAATGAGCAGTTCTTC.

This clone showed up just a few times. Written as DNA, the CDR3 is TGCGCCAGCAGCTCGACAGGGACCGAGACCCAGTACTTC. Translated, it gives CASSSTGTETQYF. V usage is TRBV5-1 and J usage is TRBJ2-5; 7 positions agree with TRBD1. CDR3 length: 13 amino acids. The germline V gene has CDR1 SGHRS and CDR2 YFSETQ. V was clipped by 3 bases and J by 5 bases; unmatched bases: 4.

The J gene is TRBJ2-2, the V gene TRBV29-1, with 9 bases that match TRBD2. J was trimmed by 7 bases and V by 0 bases; bases with no gene match: 9. The CDR3 is 16 amino acids. Germline V lookup: CDR1 SQVTM, CDR2 ANQGSEA. The CDR3 loop reads CSVEDRVAGADGELFF. The CDR3 DNA reads TGCAGCGTTGAAGATCGGGTAGCGGGAGCGGACGGGGAGCTGTTTTTT.

A word on this clone: Other DNA sequences in the same sample also yield this CDR3. The rearrangement uses TRBV11-2 and TRBJ2-6; D uncertain. The V end lost 0 bases, the J end lost 0 bases, and 6 bases lay between the germline ends. The CDR3 consists of 16 residues. Per germline, CDR1 SGHAT and CDR2 FQNNGV. In nucleotides, the CDR3 is TGTGCCAGCAGCTTAGATCTGAGCTCTGGGGCCAACGTCCTGACTTTC. Its translation: CASSLDLSSGANVLTF.

The chain carries TRBV28 and TRBJ2-1, with D perhaps matching TRBD2 (6 bases). V lost 1 base, J lost 9 bases, and 13 bases lay in between. The germline V gene encodes CDR1 MDHEN and CDR2 SYDVKM. The CDR3 extends over 14 amino acids. The CDR3 protein is CASSLSGRVREQFF. Here the CDR3 DNA reads TGTGCCAGCAGTTTATCCGGGAGAGTACGTGAGCAGTTCTTC.

A note on this clone: Other DNA sequences within the sample encode an identical CDR3. The chain links TRBV29-1 to TRBJ1-3, with 8 bases aligning to TRBD1. The CDR3 has 12 residues. CDR1 and CDR2 from the germline V gene are SQVTM and ANQGSEA. The ends lost 6 bases at V and 4 bases at J; junction bases unmatched: 2. The DNA for the CDR3 is TGCAGCGTCCGGACAGGGGGAAACACCATATATTTT. This gives the protein CSVRTGGNTIYF.

The J gene is TRBJ2-5, the V gene TRBV11-2; 11 positions match TRBD2. The CDR3 runs 17 residues. Germline CDR1 SGHAT, CDR2 FQNNGV. V dropped 3 bases and J dropped 1; count of bases not matched to a gene: 7. CDR3 loop: CASSLSGTSGAQETQYF. The CDR3 DNA reads TGTGCCAGCAGCTTGTCCGGGACTAGCGGAGCCCAAGAGACCCAGTACTTC.

This clone was recorded many times. This sequence joins TRBV6-1 and TRBJ2-1, with D possibly being TRBD2 (6 bases). V was clipped by 1 base and J by 7 bases, with 8 bases between them. This CDR3 region has 13 residues. The germline gives CDR1 MNHNS, CDR2 SASEGT. The CDR3, as DNA: TGTGCCAGCAGTGAAGATCGGGGGAATGAGCAGTTCTTC. Residues: CASSEDRGNEQFF.

This clone was counted between two and nine times. J is TRBJ1-2 and V is TRBV28; D not resolved. V dropped 5 bases and J dropped 2 bases, with 12 bases sitting between them. The CDR3 is 14 amino acids. CDR1 and CDR2 (germline): MDHEN, SYDVKM. Here the CDR3 reads CASSGRGVNYGYTF. The CDR3 bases are TGTGCCAGCAGTGGACGGGGAGTAAACTATGGCTACACCTTC.

In this sample, this clone turned up a few times. The J gene is TRBJ1-2, the V gene TRBV30, with 9 bases lining up with TRBD1. Germline V gene data show CDR1 as GTSNPN and CDR2 as SVGIG (reference sequence). With V trimmed by 3 bases and J by 7 bases, 6 bases remained unmatched. CDR3 length equals 13 residues. The DNA for the CDR3 is TGTGCCTGGAGAACACAGGGGGCAGGTGGCTACACCTTC. This gives the protein CAWRTQGAGGYTF. The full variable domain, in which reference TRBV30 and TRBJ1-2 provide the parts outside the CDR3, is SQTIHQWPATLVQPVGSPLSLECTVEGTSNPNLYWYRQAAGRGLQLLFYSVGIGQISSEVPQNLSASRPQDRQFILSSKKLLLSDSGFYLCAWRTQGAGGYTFGSGTRLTVV.

A note on this clone: The sample has other DNA sequences that encode this CDR3 too. This CDR3 is CASSPRTGTTDTQYF. DNA of the CDR3: TGTGCCAGTAGTCCCAGGACAGGGACCACAGATACGCAGTATTTT. This chain connects TRBV19 to TRBJ2-3, with 8 positions matching TRBD1. CDR1 is LNHDA and CDR2 is SQIVND in the germline V gene (reference sequence). The CDR3 consists of 15 residues. V trimming: 5 bases; J trimming: 2 bases; junction bases outside the gene matches: 6.

The chain has TRBV7-3 and TRBJ2-4; TRBD2 might be the D (5 bases). CDR1 is SGHTA, CDR2 FQGTGA, per germline. The length of the CDR3 is 14 residues. V lost 3 bases to trimming and J lost 9 bases, with 15 bases between them. The CDR3 DNA sequence: TGTGCCAGCAGCTTCTTAACTAGGGAGAGCATTCAGTACTTC. Protein sequence: CASSFLTRESIQYF.

This clone was observed a few times. J is TRBJ1-4 and V is TRBV23-1, with TRBD1 matching 8 bases. TRBV23-1 is an ORF, and what it does is uncertain. Trimming cost V 0 bases and J 4 bases; bases outside gene matches: 13. There are 19 residues in the CDR3. CDR3 region: CASSQSPGQGNQNNEKLFF. CDR3 nucleotide sequence: TGCGCCAGCAGTCAATCTCCCGGACAGGGAAATCAGAATAATGAAAAACTGTTTTTT.

This chain uses TRBV6-5 with TRBJ2-7; TRBD1 aligns across 7 bases. From germline, CDR1 is MNHEY and CDR2 SVGAGI. With 6 bases clipped from V and 0 bases from J, the junction kept 2 bases outside the gene matches. This CDR3 spans 13 amino acids. The CDR3 nucleotides are TGTGCCAGCAGACAGGGGAGCTCCTACGAGCAGTACTTC. Its protein product is CASRQGSSYEQYF.

This clone came up a few times. The chain joins TRBV10-3 to TRBJ1-1; D may be TRBD1 (6 bases). CDR3 length equals 12 residues. Germline CDR1 ENHRY, CDR2 SYGVKD. V lost 4 bases and J 7 bases, leaving 10 bases between the germline ends. CDR3 sequence reads: CAISADRYEAFF. In DNA form, the CDR3 reads TGTGCCATCAGTGCAGACAGGTATGAAGCTTTCTTT.

The chain recombines TRBV4-1 with TRBJ2-6; 10 bases line up with TRBD2. Germline CDR1 is MGHRA and CDR2 is YSYEKL. V gave up 1 base and J gave up 0 bases; unmatched junction bases: 0. The CDR3 loop spans 17 amino acids. DNA for the CDR3: TGCGCCAGCAGCCAAGTAGCGGGGGGCTCTGGGGCCAACGTCCTGACTTTC. It specifies CASSQVAGGSGANVLTF.

Remarks on this clone: Distinct nucleotide sequences in the sample also encode this CDR3. The chain has TRBV10-3 and TRBJ1-4; D is perhaps TRBD1 (6 bases). The CDR3 is made up of 13 amino acids. Germline V CDR1 and CDR2: ENHRY, SYGVKD. Trimming stripped 4 bases from V and 4 bases from J, with 7 bases between. In nucleotides, the CDR3 is TGTGCCATCAGTGCAGGGGTTAATGAAAAACTGTTTTTT. Encoded protein: CAISAGVNEKLFF.

The gene calls are TRBV19 and TRBJ2-2, with D possibly TRBD1 on 5 matching bases. V lost 4 bases and J 5 bases, leaving 26 bases between the germline ends. Looked up from germline, CDR1 is LNHDA and CDR2 is SQIVND (reference sequence). The CDR3 is 19 amino acids. The DNA of the CDR3 is TGTGCCAGTAGTAGGGGCCCGGAGTGGGGCAGCGAATGGACCGGGGAGCTGTTTTTT. Translating it yields CASSRGPEWGSEWTGELFF.

The V call is TRBV6-4, the J call TRBJ2-3; D might be TRBD2 (6 bases). CDR3 length equals 14 residues. Germline CDR1 reads MRHNA; CDR2 reads SNTAGT. Trimming took 4 bases from V and 2 from J, leaving 10 bases between them. Here the CDR3 reads CASSGGDDTDTQYF. Here the CDR3 DNA reads TGTGCCAGCAGTGGGGGGGACGACACAGATACGCAGTATTTT.